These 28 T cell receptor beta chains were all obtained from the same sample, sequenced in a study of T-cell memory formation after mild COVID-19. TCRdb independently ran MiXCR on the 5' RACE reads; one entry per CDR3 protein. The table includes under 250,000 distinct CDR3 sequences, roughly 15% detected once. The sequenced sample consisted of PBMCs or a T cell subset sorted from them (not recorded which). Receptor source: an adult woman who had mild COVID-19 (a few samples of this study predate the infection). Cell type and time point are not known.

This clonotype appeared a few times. CDR3 DNA: TGTGCCAGCTTGGACAGGGGGCATGGCTACACCTTC. Protein: CASLDRGHGYTF. This chain connects TRBV25-1 to TRBJ1-2; 11 bases are shared with TRBD1. The CDR3 sequence is 12 residues long. The trim removed 8 bases at V and 6 bases at J, leaving 2 bases unmatched. The germline CDR1 and CDR2 sequences are MGHDK and SYGVNS.

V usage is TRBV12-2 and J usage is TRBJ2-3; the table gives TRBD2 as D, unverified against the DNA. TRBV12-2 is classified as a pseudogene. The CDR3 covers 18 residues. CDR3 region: CASRSPQRAGASTDTQYF. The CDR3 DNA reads TGTGCAAGTCGCTCCCCGCAGAGGGCAGGTGCTAGCACAGATACGCAGTATTTT.

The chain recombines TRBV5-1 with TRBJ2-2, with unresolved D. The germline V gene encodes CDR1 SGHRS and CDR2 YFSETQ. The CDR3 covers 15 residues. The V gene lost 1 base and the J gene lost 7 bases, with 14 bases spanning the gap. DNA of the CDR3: TGCGCCAGCAGCTTGATCGCACTCTTCGGCGGGGAGCTGTTTTTT. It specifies CASSLIALFGGELFF.

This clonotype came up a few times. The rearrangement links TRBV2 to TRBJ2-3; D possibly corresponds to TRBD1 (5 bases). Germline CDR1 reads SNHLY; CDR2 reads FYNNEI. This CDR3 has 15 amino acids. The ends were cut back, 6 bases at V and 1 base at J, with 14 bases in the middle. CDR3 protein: CASSLGVRRTDTQYF. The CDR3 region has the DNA TGTGCCAGCAGCCTAGGGGTTCGGCGCACAGATACGCAGTATTTT.

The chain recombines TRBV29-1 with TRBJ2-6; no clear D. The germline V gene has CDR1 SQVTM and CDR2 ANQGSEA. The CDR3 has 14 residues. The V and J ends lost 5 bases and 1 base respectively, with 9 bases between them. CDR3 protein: CSVSERSGANVLTF. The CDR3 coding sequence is TGCAGCGTTTCTGAACGATCTGGGGCCAACGTCCTGACTTTC.

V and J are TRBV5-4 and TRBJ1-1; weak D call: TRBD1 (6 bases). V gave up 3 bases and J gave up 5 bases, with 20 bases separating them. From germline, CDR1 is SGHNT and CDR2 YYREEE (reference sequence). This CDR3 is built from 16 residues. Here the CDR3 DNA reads TGTGCCAGCAGCTCCCTGACAGGTCCCCTGGGGACTGAAGCTTTCTTT. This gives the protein CASSSLTGPLGTEAFF.

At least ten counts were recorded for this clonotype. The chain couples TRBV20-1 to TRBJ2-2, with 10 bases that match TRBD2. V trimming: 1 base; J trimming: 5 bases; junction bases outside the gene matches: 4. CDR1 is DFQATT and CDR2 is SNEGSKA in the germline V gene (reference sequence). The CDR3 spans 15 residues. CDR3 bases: TGCAGTGCTAGAGCTAGCGGGGGAGGGACCGGGGAGCTGTTTTTT. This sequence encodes CSARASGGGTGELFF.

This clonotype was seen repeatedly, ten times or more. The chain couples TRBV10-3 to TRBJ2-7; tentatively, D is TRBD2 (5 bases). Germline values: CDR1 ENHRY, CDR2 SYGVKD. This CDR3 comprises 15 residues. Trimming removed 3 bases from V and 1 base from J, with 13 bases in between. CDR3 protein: CAISEEGSRSYEQYF. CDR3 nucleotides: TGTGCCATCAGTGAAGAGGGCAGTCGGTCCTACGAGCAGTACTTC.

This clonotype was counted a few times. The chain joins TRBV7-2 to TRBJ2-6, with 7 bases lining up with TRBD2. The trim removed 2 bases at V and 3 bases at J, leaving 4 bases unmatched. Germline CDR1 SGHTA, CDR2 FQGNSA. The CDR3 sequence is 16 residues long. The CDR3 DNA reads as TGTGCCAGCAGCTTAAAAGGGAGGGTTGGGGCCAACGTCCTGACTTTC. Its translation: CASSLKGRVGANVLTF. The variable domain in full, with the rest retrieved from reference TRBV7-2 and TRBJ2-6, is GAGVSQSPSNKVTEKGKDVELRCDPISGHTALYWYRQSLGQGLEFLIYFQGNSAPDKSGLPSDRFSAERTGGSVSTLTIQRTQQEDSAVYLCASSLKGRVGANVLTFGAGSRLTVL.

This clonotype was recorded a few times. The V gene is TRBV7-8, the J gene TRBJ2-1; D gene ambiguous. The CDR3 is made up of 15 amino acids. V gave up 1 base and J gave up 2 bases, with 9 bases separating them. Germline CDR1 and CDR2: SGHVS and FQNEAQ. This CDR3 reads CASSLDGNTYNEQFF. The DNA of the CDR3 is TGTGCCAGCAGCTTAGATGGGAATACCTACAATGAGCAGTTCTTC.

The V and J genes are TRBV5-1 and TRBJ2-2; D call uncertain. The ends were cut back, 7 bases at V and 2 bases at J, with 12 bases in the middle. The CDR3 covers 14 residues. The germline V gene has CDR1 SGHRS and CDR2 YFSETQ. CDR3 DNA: TGCGCCAGCGCAGTTGACGGAAACACCGGGGAGCTGTTTTTT. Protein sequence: CASAVDGNTGELFF. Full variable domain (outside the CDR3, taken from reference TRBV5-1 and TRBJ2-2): KAGVTQTPRYLIKTRGQQVTLSCSPISGHRSVSWYQQTPGQGLQFLFEYFSETQRNKGNFPGRFSGRQFSNSRSEMNVSTLELGDSALYLCASAVDGNTGELFFGEGSRLTVL.

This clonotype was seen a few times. Here the CDR3 reads CASSRTGTSVADTQYF. CDR3 DNA: TGTGCCAGCAGTCGTACCGGGACTAGCGTGGCAGATACGCAGTATTTT. The chain joins TRBV12-3 or TRBV12-4 to TRBJ2-3; 10 bases line up with TRBD2. The V and J ends lost 5 bases and 4 bases, in that order; junction bases with no gene match: 9. The CDR3 length is 16 residues.

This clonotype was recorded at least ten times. The CDR3: CASSRGGGVYEQYF. CDR3 DNA sequence: TGCGCCAGCAGCCGCGGAGGAGGGGTATACGAGCAGTACTTC. V and J are TRBV4-1 and TRBJ2-7; tentative D call: TRBD2 (6 bases). Germline CDR1 and CDR2: MGHRA and YSYEKL. This CDR3 has 14 residues. V lost 4 bases and J lost 4, with 14 bases in between.

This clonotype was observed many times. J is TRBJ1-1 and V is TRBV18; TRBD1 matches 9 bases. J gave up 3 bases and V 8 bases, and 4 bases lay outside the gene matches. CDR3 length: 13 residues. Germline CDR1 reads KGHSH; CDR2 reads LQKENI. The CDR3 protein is CASRQGVDTEAFF. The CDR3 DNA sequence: TGTGCCAGCCGACAGGGGGTGGACACTGAAGCTTTCTTT.

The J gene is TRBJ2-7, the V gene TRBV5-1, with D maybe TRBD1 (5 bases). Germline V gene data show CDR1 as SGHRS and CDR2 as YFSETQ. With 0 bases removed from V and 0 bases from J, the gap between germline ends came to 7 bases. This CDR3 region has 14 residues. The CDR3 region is CASSLGQNSYEQYF. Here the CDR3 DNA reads TGCGCCAGCAGCTTGGGACAGAACTCCTACGAGCAGTACTTC.

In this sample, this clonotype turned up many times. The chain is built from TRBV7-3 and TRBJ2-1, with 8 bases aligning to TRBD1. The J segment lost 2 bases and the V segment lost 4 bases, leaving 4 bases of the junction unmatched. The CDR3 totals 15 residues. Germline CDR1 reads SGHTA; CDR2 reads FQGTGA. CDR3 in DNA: TGTGCCAGCAGCTCCGACAGGGGCCCCTACAATGAGCAGTTCTTC. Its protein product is CASSSDRGPYNEQFF.

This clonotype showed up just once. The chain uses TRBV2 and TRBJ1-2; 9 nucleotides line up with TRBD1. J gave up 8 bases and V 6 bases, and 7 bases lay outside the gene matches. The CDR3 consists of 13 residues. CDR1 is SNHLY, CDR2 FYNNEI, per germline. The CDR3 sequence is CASSNHRGLGYTF. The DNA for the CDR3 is TGTGCCAGCAGCAACCACAGGGGGCTGGGCTACACCTTC.

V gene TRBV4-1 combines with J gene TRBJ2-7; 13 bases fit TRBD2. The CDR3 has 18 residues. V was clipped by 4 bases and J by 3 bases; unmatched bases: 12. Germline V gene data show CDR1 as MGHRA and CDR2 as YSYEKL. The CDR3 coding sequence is TGCGCCAGCAGCCCGCTCAAACTAGCGGGAGGGGGAGTCTACGAGCAGTACTTC. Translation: CASSPLKLAGGGVYEQYF.

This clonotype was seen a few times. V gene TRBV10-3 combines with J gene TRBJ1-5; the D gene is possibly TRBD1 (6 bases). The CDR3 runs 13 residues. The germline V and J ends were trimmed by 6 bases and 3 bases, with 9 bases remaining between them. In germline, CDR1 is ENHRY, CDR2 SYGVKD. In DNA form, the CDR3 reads TGTGCCATCAGCCGACAGGACAATCAGCCCCAGCATTTT. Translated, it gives CAISRQDNQPQHF.

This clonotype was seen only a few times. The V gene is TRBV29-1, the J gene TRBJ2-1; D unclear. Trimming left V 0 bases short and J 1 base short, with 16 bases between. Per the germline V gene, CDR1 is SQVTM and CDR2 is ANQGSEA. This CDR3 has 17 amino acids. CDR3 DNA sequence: TGCAGCGTTGAAGATCACCGGAACAAGAGGTCCTACAATGAGCAGTTCTTC. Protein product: CSVEDHRNKRSYNEQFF.

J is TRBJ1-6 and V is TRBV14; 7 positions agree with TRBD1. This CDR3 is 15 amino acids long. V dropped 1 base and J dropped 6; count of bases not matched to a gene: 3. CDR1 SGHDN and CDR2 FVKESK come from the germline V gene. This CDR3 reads CASSQGQGRNSPLHF. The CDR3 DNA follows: TGTGCCAGCAGCCAAGGACAGGGTCGTAATTCACCCCTCCACTTT.

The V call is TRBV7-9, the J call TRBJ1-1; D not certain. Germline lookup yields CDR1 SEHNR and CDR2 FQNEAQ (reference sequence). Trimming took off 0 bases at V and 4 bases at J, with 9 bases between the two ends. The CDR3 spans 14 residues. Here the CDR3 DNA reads TGTGCCAGCAGCTTAGCGATCCTGGGCACTGAAGCTTTCTTT. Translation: CASSLAILGTEAFF.

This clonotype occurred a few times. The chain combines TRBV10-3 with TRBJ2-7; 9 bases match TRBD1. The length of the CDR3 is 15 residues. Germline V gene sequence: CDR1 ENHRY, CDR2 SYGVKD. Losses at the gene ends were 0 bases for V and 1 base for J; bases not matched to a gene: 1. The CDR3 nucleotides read TGTGCCATCAGTGAGTCGACAGGGGGGTCCTACGAGCAGTACTTC. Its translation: CAISESTGGSYEQYF.

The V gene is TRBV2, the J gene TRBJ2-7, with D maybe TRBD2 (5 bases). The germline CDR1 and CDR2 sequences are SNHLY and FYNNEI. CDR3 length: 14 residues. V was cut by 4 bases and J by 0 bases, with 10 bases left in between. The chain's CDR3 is CASSVERSSYEQYF. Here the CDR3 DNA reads TGTGCCAGCAGTGTGGAGCGGAGCTCCTACGAGCAGTACTTC.

CDR3 residues: CASSLEGIQPQHF. CDR3 nucleotides: TGCGCCAGCAGCTTGGAGGGTATCCAGCCCCAGCATTTT. The chain couples TRBV5-1 to TRBJ1-5; D uncertain. The CDR3 sequence is 13 residues long. Germline CDR1 reads SGHRS; CDR2 reads YFSETQ. Trimming took 0 bases from V and 7 from J, leaving 8 bases between them.

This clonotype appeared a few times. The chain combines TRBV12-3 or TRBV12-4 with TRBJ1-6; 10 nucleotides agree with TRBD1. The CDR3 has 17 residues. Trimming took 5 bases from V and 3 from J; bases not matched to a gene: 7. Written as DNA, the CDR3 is TGTGCCAGCAGTCCCCAGACAGGGGGCGTCTATAATTCACCCCTCCACTTT. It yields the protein CASSPQTGGVYNSPLHF.

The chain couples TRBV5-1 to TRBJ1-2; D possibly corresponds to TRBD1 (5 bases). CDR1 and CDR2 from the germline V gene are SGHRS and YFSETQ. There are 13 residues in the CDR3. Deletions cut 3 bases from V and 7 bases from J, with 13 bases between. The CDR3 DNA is TGCGCCAGCAGCTCGGGGGGAGTCGGTGGCTACACCTTC. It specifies CASSSGGVGGYTF.

DNA for the CDR3: TGCGCCAGCAGCTTGGTACTGGGAACGGAAGAGACCCAGTACTTC. Translation: CASSLVLGTEETQYF. The V gene is TRBV5-1, the J gene TRBJ2-5; D not certain. Trimming removed 0 bases at V and 3 bases at J, with 12 bases between. The CDR3 is made up of 15 amino acids. Germline assignment: CDR1 SGHRS and CDR2 YFSETQ.